These T cell receptor beta chains were read from a single sample in a study of response to subunit inactivated influenza vaccine. Using its own MiXCR run on the RT-PCR reads, TCRdb lists one record per CDR3 protein. The sample lists just under 550,000 distinct CDR3 sequences; roughly 23% were seen once. The sample was also linked to a second study, of T cells expressing NK-cell markers.

The specimen was CD4+ T cells sorted from PBMCs, collected 11 to 12 days after vaccination. The receptors come from a man aged 45-60 years who received an inactivated influenza vaccine. Both conserved end residues are part of each CDR3. A D gene is named only where the DNA matches it firmly. Some rows have no size entry. The others give once, few or many, or a class for an expanded clone.

D gene	V gene	clone size	J gene	CDR3 length	CDR3 DNA	CDR3 protein
TRBD2	TRBV7-3	few	TRBJ2-3	16	TGTGCCAGCAGTTTGTCAGCGGGAGATGTCTCAGATACGCAGTATTTT	CASSLSAGDVSDTQYF
TRBD2	TRBV20-1	-	TRBJ2-4	15	TGCAGTGCTGGGACGGGAGGGAGAGGCAAAAACATTCAGTACTTC	CSAGTGGRGKNIQYF
TRBD2	TRBV20-1	-	TRBJ2-1	13	TGCAGTGCGGTGGGGGGGAAGTACAATGAGCAGTTCTTC	CSAVGGKYNEQFF
TRBD1	TRBV20-1	few	TRBJ1-2	14	TGCAGTGCGCAGGGGGGGTTCACTAACTATGGCTACACCTTC	CSAQGGFTNYGYTF
-	TRBV6-1	-	TRBJ1-6	14	TGTGCCACCATGCCGGGACATCGGGATTCACCCCTCCACTTT	CATMPGHRDSPLHF
TRBD1	TRBV20-1	few	TRBJ1-3	15	TGCAGTGCCCCGAATCGACAGGGGGCGGCGAACACCATATATTTT	CSAPNRQGAANTIYF
TRBD2	TRBV5-5	-	TRBJ2-1	16	TGTGCCAGCAGCCGCGGCGGGGGGTTCTCCTACAATGAGCAGTTCTTC	CASSRGGGFSYNEQFF
TRBD1	TRBV20-1	-	TRBJ2-2	12	TGCAGTGCACAGGGGGCGACCGGGGAGCTGTTTTTT	CSAQGATGELFF
-	TRBV28	many	TRBJ2-2	13	TGTGCCAGCAGTTTAAGTAGACCCGGGGAGCTGTTTTTT	CASSLSRPGELFF
TRBD1	TRBV20-1	once	TRBJ2-1	15	TGCAGTGCTAGAGATAGCGGGACAGGGGACAATGAGCAGTTCTTC	CSARDSGTGDNEQFF
-	TRBV28	few	TRBJ2-7	16	TGTGCCAGCAGACCCGGGGCTAGTGAATACCAACTGGATGAGTACTTC	CASRPGASEYQLDEYF
TRBD1	TRBV20-1	-	TRBJ2-5	15	TGCAGTGCTAGCCCGGGACAGGGGATGGTTGAGACCCAGTACTTC	CSASPGQGMVETQYF
-	TRBV12-3/TRBV12-4	few	TRBJ2-7	13	TGTGCCAGCAGTTGGAGTATGTCTTACGAGCAGTACTTC	CASSWSMSYEQYF
-	TRBV7-2	few	TRBJ1-1	13	TGTGCCAGCACCCTCAGGGCGACGGCTGAAGCTTTCTTT	CASTLRATAEAFF
TRBD1	TRBV15	-	TRBJ1-2	12	TGTGCCACCAGCCGTCGACAGGGGGGCTACACCTTC	CATSRRQGGYTF
-	TRBV5-1	-	TRBJ2-1	13	TGCGCCAGCAGCCAATCCCTAGCAAGTGAGCAGTTCTTC	CASSQSLASEQFF
-	TRBV5-1	few	TRBJ2-2	13	TGCGCCAGCAGCACCCAGGGGACCGGGGAGCTGTTTTTT	CASSTQGTGELFF
TRBD1	TRBV11-2	-	TRBJ1-2	13	TGTGCCAGCAGCCCCCCCCAGGGGGGAGGCTACACCTTC	CASSPPQGGGYTF
-	TRBV7-2	few	TRBJ2-3	15	TGTGCCAGCAGCTTAGCCTCAGGGGACACAGATACGCAGTATTTT	CASSLASGDTDTQYF
TRBD2	TRBV6-5	-	TRBJ2-7	12	TGTGCCAGCAGACCAGCGGGAGGAGAACAGTACTTC	CASRPAGGEQYF
-	TRBV29-1	many	TRBJ1-2	13	TGCAGCGTCTCGAAGGGCCCTAACTATGGCTACACCTTC	CSVSKGPNYGYTF
-	TRBV4-2	-	TRBJ2-7	14	TGTGCCAGCAGCCAAGATTCTAGTGCGTACGAGCAGTACTTC	CASSQDSSAYEQYF
-	TRBV27	-	TRBJ2-7	15	TGTGCCAGCAGTTTATCGAGGGGGGGCACCTACGAGCAGTACTTC	CASSLSRGGTYEQYF
-	TRBV29-1	many	TRBJ1-2	12	TGCAGCGTAACGTCGGGGAAAGATGGCTACACCTTC	CSVTSGKDGYTF
-	TRBV20-1	-	TRBJ1-4	13	TGCAGTGCTAGTCTAGGTCGGAATGAAAAACTGTTTTTT	CSASLGRNEKLFF
-	TRBV4-1	-	TRBJ2-5	16	TGCGCCAGCAGCCGACCTGGTAGGGAAAAGCATGAGACCCAGTACTTC	CASSRPGREKHETQYF
-	TRBV12-3/TRBV12-4	-	TRBJ1-1	14	TGTGCCAGCACCCTCGTCTATAGCGCTTCTGAAGCTTTCTTT	CASTLVYSASEAFF
-	TRBV15	few	TRBJ1-2	17	TGTGCCACCAGCAGAGATCTTGTTGTTGGCGGGACCTATGGCTACACCTTC	CATSRDLVVGGTYGYTF
-	TRBV5-6	-	TRBJ2-2	18	TGTGCCAGCAGCGCACGATTAGCTAGGACCAGGAACACCGGGGAGCTGTTTTTT	CASSARLARTRNTGELFF
TRBD2	TRBV20-1	-	TRBJ2-3	15	TGCAGTGCTAGAGAGCGGGGGAGAACCACAGATACGCAGTATTTT	CSARERGRTTDTQYF
TRBD1	TRBV6-2/TRBV6-3	-	TRBJ2-3	15	TGTGCCAGCAGCCCCGACAGGGGAGGATTGGATACGCAGTATTTT	CASSPDRGGLDTQYF
TRBD1	TRBV4-2	-	TRBJ1-2	15	TGTGCCAGCAGCCAAGACTGGACAGGTTCGTATGGCTACACCTTC	CASSQDWTGSYGYTF